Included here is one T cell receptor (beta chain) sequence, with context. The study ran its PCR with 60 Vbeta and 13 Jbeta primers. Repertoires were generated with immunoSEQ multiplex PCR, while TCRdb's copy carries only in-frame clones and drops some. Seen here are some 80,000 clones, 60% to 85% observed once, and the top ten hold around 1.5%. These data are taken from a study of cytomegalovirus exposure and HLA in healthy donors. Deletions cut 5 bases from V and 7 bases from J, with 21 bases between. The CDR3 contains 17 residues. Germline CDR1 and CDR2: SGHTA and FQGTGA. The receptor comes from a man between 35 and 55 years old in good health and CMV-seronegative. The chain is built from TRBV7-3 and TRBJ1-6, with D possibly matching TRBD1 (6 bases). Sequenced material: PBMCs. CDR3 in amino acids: CASSETGTSRSNSPLHF. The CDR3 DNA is TGTGCCAGCAGCGAGACCGGGACATCCAGGTCCAATTCACCCCTCCACTTT. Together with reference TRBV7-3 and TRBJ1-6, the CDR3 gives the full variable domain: GAGVSQTPSNKVTEKGKYVELRCDPISGHTALYWYRQSLGQGPEFLIYFQGTGAADDSGLPNDRFFAVRPEGSVSTLKIQRTERGDSAVYLCASSETGTSRSNSPLHFGNGTRLTVT.